A single count supports the clone carrying this TCR beta chain. Its specificity is not known. TCRdb's copy holds only in-frame clones and misses some; the assay was immunoSEQ multiplex PCR. The table records about 590,000 clones, 95% of them present only once. The record originates from a study of shared clonotypes between healthy human individuals. The naive CD8 fraction comprised CD45RO-negative cells positively selected for CCR7 and excluded terminally differentiated effector memory CD45RA+ cells. The V end was cut by 0 bases, the J end by 8 bases, with 7 bases between. This CDR3 comprises 12 residues. The germline CDR1 and CDR2 sequences are MNHEY and SVGAGI. General study results and limits: The represented genetic and exposure-history diversity was limited by the small number of donors. Generally, estimated richness proved larger in naive subsets than it did in memory subsets.

V gene TRBV6-5 combines with J gene TRBJ1-1; D might be TRBD1 (6 bases). The source of this sequence is a woman in her thirties in good health. Sequenced input: naive CD8+ T cells sorted from blood. Here the CDR3 DNA reads TGTGCCAGCAGTTACTCGAGGGGGGAAGCTTTCTTT. Translated, it gives CASSYSRGEAFF.